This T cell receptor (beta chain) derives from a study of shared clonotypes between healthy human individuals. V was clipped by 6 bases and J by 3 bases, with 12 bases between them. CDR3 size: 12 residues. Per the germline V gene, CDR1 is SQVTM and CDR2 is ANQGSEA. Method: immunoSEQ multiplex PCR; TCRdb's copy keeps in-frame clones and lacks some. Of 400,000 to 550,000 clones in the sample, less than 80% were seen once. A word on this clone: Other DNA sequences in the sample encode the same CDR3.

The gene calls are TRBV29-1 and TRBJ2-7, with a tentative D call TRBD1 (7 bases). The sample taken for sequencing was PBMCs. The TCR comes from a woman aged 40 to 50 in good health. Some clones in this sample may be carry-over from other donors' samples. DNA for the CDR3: TGCAGCGTGGAGGGGGCCAGCTACGAGCAGTACTTC. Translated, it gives CSVEGASYEQYF.